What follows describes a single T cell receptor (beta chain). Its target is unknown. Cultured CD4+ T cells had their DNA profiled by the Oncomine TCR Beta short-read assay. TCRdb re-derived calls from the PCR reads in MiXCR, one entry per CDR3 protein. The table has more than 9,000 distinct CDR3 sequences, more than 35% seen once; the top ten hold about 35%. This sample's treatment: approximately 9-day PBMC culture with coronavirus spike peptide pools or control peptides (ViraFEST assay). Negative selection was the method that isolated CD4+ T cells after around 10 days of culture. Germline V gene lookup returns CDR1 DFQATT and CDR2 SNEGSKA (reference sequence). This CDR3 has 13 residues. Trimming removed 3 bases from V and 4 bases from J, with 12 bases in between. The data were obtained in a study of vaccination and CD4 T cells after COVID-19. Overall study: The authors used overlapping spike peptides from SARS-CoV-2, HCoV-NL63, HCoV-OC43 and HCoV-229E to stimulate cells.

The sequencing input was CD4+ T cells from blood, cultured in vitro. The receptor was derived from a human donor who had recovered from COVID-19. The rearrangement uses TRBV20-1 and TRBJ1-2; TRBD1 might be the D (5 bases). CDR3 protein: CSARGGATYGYTF. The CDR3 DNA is TGCAGTGCTAGGGGCGGGGCGACCTATGGCTACACCTTC.